Listed below are T cell receptor beta chains from one sample, sequenced in a study of blood T cell repertoires in COVID-19. Assay used: immunoSEQ multiplex PCR; TCRdb lists only in-frame clones, some missing. The sample has 220,000 or so clones, approximately 84% seen once; the top ten hold about 2%. Material: peripheral blood. The receptors derive from a woman older than 75 with acute or convalescent COVID-19. Both conserved end residues are part of each CDR3. Each record gives: CDR3 protein, CDR3 DNA, D gene, V gene, J gene, clone size. D genes are given only for firm matches. Where a row states a size, it is once, few, many or the class of an expanded clone; other rows omit it.

cdr3_aa: CASTGQGGPDTQYF
cdr3_nt: TGTGCCAGCACAGGACAGGGGGGGCCAGATACGCAGTATTTT
d_call: TRBD1
v_call: TRBV28
j_call: TRBJ2-3
clone_size: .

cdr3_aa: CASSLSRPGANVLTF
cdr3_nt: TGTGCCAGCAGTTTAAGCCGCCCTGGGGCCAACGTCCTGACTTTC
d_call: .
v_call: TRBV28
j_call: TRBJ2-6
clone_size: .

cdr3_aa: CASSYQGSTEAFF
cdr3_nt: TGCGCCAGCAGCTACCAGGGGAGCACTGAAGCTTTCTTT
d_call: .
v_call: TRBV5-1
j_call: TRBJ1-1
clone_size: .

cdr3_aa: CASSRDRSYEQYF
cdr3_nt: TGTGCCAGCAGTCGAGACAGGTCCTACGAGCAGTACTTC
d_call: .
v_call: TRBV12-3/TRBV12-4
j_call: TRBJ2-7
clone_size: .

cdr3_aa: CASSLTGTGVEETQYF
cdr3_nt: TGTGCCAGCAGTTTAACCGGGACAGGGGTGGAGGAGACCCAGTACTTC
d_call: TRBD1
v_call: TRBV28
j_call: TRBJ2-5
clone_size: .

cdr3_aa: CASSPRTGGAVGETQYF
cdr3_nt: TGTGCCAGCAGCCCCCGGACAGGGGGCGCCGTAGGAGAGACCCAGTACTTC
d_call: TRBD1
v_call: TRBV9
j_call: TRBJ2-5
clone_size: .

cdr3_aa: CSAGTSGGSETQYF
cdr3_nt: TGCAGCGCGGGGACTAGCGGGGGTTCAGAGACCCAGTACTTC
d_call: TRBD2
v_call: TRBV29-1
j_call: TRBJ2-5
clone_size: .

cdr3_aa: CASSQQAGGGNEQFF
cdr3_nt: TGTGCCAGCAGCCAACAAGCGGGAGGGGGGAATGAGCAGTTCTTC
d_call: TRBD2
v_call: TRBV4-2
j_call: TRBJ2-1
clone_size: .

cdr3_aa: CSVPGRGAYEQYF
cdr3_nt: TGCAGCGTTCCCGGGAGGGGGGCCTACGAGCAGTACTTC
d_call: TRBD2
v_call: TRBV29-1
j_call: TRBJ2-7
clone_size: .

cdr3_aa: CASRGPGQGREKLFF
cdr3_nt: TGTGCCAGTAGGGGCCCGGGACAGGGCCGGGAAAAACTGTTTTTT
d_call: TRBD1
v_call: TRBV19
j_call: TRBJ1-4
clone_size: .

cdr3_aa: CASSLSGTRFSTEQYF
cdr3_nt: TGTGCCAGCAGCCTCTCCGGGACTAGATTTTCAACCGAGCAGTACTTC
d_call: TRBD2
v_call: TRBV5-8
j_call: TRBJ2-7
clone_size: .

cdr3_aa: CASSAATGKNEKLFF
cdr3_nt: TGTGCCAGCAGCGCGGCGACAGGGAAAAATGAAAAACTGTTTTTT
d_call: TRBD1
v_call: TRBV7-9
j_call: TRBJ1-4
clone_size: .

cdr3_aa: CASSPPGASGSYEQYF
cdr3_nt: TGTGCCAGCAGCCCCCCCGGTGCTAGCGGATCCTACGAGCAGTACTTC
d_call: TRBD2
v_call: TRBV9
j_call: TRBJ2-7
clone_size: .

cdr3_aa: CASRRGPLGEKLFF
cdr3_nt: TGTGCCAGTAGGAGGGGGCCGCTTGGGGAAAAACTGTTTTTT
d_call: TRBD1
v_call: TRBV19
j_call: TRBJ1-4
clone_size: .

cdr3_aa: CASSLKGRGPGNTIYF
cdr3_nt: TGTGCCAGCAGTTTAAAGGGCAGGGGACCTGGAAACACCATATATTTT
d_call: .
v_call: TRBV27
j_call: TRBJ1-3
clone_size: .

cdr3_aa: CSVELAGTEAFF
cdr3_nt: TGCAGCGTTGAGTTGGCAGGCACTGAAGCTTTCTTT
d_call: .
v_call: TRBV29-1
j_call: TRBJ1-1
clone_size: .

cdr3_aa: CASSYGPTGRSYEQYF
cdr3_nt: TGTGCCAGCAGTTACGGGCCAACCGGCCGATCCTACGAGCAGTACTTC
d_call: .
v_call: TRBV6-2/TRBV6-3
j_call: TRBJ2-7
clone_size: .

cdr3_aa: CASRDRSTDTQYF
cdr3_nt: TGTGCCAGTAGGGACAGGAGCACAGATACGCAGTATTTT
d_call: TRBD1
v_call: TRBV19
j_call: TRBJ2-3
clone_size: .

cdr3_aa: CASATSLNSPLHF
cdr3_nt: TGTGCCAGCGCGACAAGCCTAAATTCACCCCTCCACTTT
d_call: .
v_call: TRBV2
j_call: TRBJ1-6
clone_size: few

cdr3_aa: CASRKDRRTNEKLFF
cdr3_nt: TGTGCCAGCAGAAAAGACAGGCGGACTAATGAAAAACTGTTTTTT
d_call: .
v_call: TRBV6-5
j_call: TRBJ1-4
clone_size: .

cdr3_aa: CASPGQGGYGYTF
cdr3_nt: TGTGCCAGCCCGGGACAGGGCGGCTATGGCTACACCTTC
d_call: TRBD1
v_call: TRBV6-5
j_call: TRBJ1-2
clone_size: .

cdr3_aa: CASAQTNTGELFF
cdr3_nt: TGTGCCAGCGCACAAACGAACACCGGGGAGCTGTTTTTT
d_call: .
v_call: TRBV11-3
j_call: TRBJ2-2
clone_size: .

cdr3_aa: CASSLVTLVTEAFF
cdr3_nt: TGTGCCAGCAGCTTAGTGACCCTAGTCACTGAAGCTTTCTTT
d_call: .
v_call: TRBV13
j_call: TRBJ1-1
clone_size: .

cdr3_aa: CASSYSQVGQPQHF
cdr3_nt: TGTGCCAGCAGTTATAGTCAGGTGGGTCAGCCCCAGCATTTT
d_call: .
v_call: TRBV6-1
j_call: TRBJ1-5
clone_size: .

cdr3_aa: CASSRGTSGRPGPNEQFF
cdr3_nt: TGTGCCAGCAGCAGGGGGACTAGCGGGAGGCCGGGGCCCAATGAGCAGTTCTTC
d_call: TRBD2
v_call: TRBV7-2
j_call: TRBJ2-1
clone_size: .

cdr3_aa: CASSAHRVEINTEAFF
cdr3_nt: TGTGCCAGCAGTGCCCACAGGGTAGAGATTAACACTGAAGCTTTCTTT
d_call: .
v_call: TRBV6-2/TRBV6-3
j_call: TRBJ1-1
clone_size: .

cdr3_aa: CATSRDSGEKLFF
cdr3_nt: TGTGCCACCAGCAGAGACAGCGGTGAAAAACTGTTTTTT
d_call: .
v_call: TRBV15
j_call: TRBJ1-4
clone_size: few

cdr3_aa: CASSQSEFSGNTIYF
cdr3_nt: TGTGCCAGCAGCCAATCGGAGTTCTCTGGAAACACCATATATTTT
d_call: .
v_call: TRBV16
j_call: TRBJ1-3
clone_size: .

cdr3_aa: CASSRPTGGAFF
cdr3_nt: TGTGCCAGCAGCCGCCCGACAGGGGGAGCTTTCTTT
d_call: TRBD1
v_call: TRBV2
j_call: TRBJ1-1
clone_size: few

cdr3_aa: CASSQDRLYRGSGDTEAFF
cdr3_nt: TGTGCCAGCAGCCAAGATAGGCTATACAGGGGGTCAGGGGACACTGAAGCTTTCTTT
d_call: TRBD1
v_call: TRBV4-2
j_call: TRBJ1-1
clone_size: .

cdr3_aa: CASSLAGSAGELFF
cdr3_nt: TGTGCCAGCAGCCTAGCGGGGTCTGCCGGGGAGCTGTTTTTT
d_call: TRBD2
v_call: TRBV7-3
j_call: TRBJ2-2
clone_size: .

cdr3_aa: CASSDTGGKHYGYTF
cdr3_nt: TGTGCCAGCAGTGATACGGGGGGCAAGCACTATGGCTACACCTTC
d_call: .
v_call: TRBV6-1
j_call: TRBJ1-2
clone_size: few

cdr3_aa: CASSFRQRRLYTEAFF
cdr3_nt: TGTGCCAGCAGTTTTAGACAGAGAAGACTTTACACTGAAGCTTTCTTT
d_call: .
v_call: TRBV27
j_call: TRBJ1-1
clone_size: once

cdr3_aa: CASSPRQGSTDTQYF
cdr3_nt: TGTGCCAGTAGTCCTAGACAGGGAAGCACAGATACGCAGTATTTT
d_call: TRBD1
v_call: TRBV19
j_call: TRBJ2-3
clone_size: few

cdr3_aa: CASSPSAANTGELFF
cdr3_nt: TGTGCCAGCAGCCCCTCAGCGGCGAACACCGGGGAGCTGTTTTTT
d_call: .
v_call: TRBV7-6
j_call: TRBJ2-2
clone_size: .

cdr3_aa: CASSLGVSGGKQYF
cdr3_nt: TGTGCCAGCAGCTTAGGGGTTAGCGGGGGGAAGCAGTATTTT
d_call: TRBD2
v_call: TRBV7-3
j_call: TRBJ2-3
clone_size: .

cdr3_aa: CASSLGSGVRAGELFF
cdr3_nt: TGTGCCAGCAGCTTAGGGTCGGGAGTTCGCGCCGGGGAGCTGTTTTTT
d_call: .
v_call: TRBV7-2
j_call: TRBJ2-2
clone_size: once

cdr3_aa: CASSRGTGTGGNYGYTF
cdr3_nt: TGTGCCAGTAGTCGAGGAACCGGGACAGGGGGCAACTATGGCTACACCTTC
d_call: TRBD1
v_call: TRBV19
j_call: TRBJ1-2
clone_size: .

cdr3_aa: CASSRWGDSSYEQYF
cdr3_nt: TGTGCCAGCAGCAGGTGGGGTGACAGCTCCTACGAGCAGTACTTC
d_call: .
v_call: TRBV7-9
j_call: TRBJ2-7
clone_size: .

cdr3_aa: CASSPKSGISADTQYF
cdr3_nt: TGTGCCAGCAGTCCAAAGTCGGGGATTTCGGCAGATACGCAGTATTTT
d_call: .
v_call: TRBV7-8
j_call: TRBJ2-3
clone_size: .

cdr3_aa: CASSTSGTGGSYEQYF
cdr3_nt: TGTGCCAGCAGCACTTCAGGGACAGGGGGGTCCTACGAGCAGTACTTC
d_call: TRBD1
v_call: TRBV7-2
j_call: TRBJ2-7
clone_size: .

cdr3_aa: CASSLRSYEQYF
cdr3_nt: TGTGCCAGCAGTCTCCGCTCCTACGAGCAGTACTTC
d_call: .
v_call: TRBV28
j_call: TRBJ2-7
clone_size: .

cdr3_aa: CASSLGPAGNTGELFF
cdr3_nt: TGCGCCAGCAGCTTGGGCCCAGCGGGGAACACCGGGGAGCTGTTTTTT
d_call: .
v_call: TRBV5-1
j_call: TRBJ2-2
clone_size: .

cdr3_aa: CASRPSGGSYEQYF
cdr3_nt: TGCGCCAGCAGACCGAGCGGGGGCTCCTACGAGCAGTACTTC
d_call: TRBD2
v_call: TRBV10-2
j_call: TRBJ2-7
clone_size: .

cdr3_aa: CASSFRTGGGYEQYF
cdr3_nt: TGTGCCAGCAGCTTTCGGACTGGGGGGGGCTACGAGCAGTACTTC
d_call: TRBD2
v_call: TRBV5-4
j_call: TRBJ2-7
clone_size: .

cdr3_aa: CASKKDSTQSYEQFF
cdr3_nt: TGTGCCAGCAAAAAAGACTCCACTCAGTCATATGAGCAGTTCTTC
d_call: .
v_call: TRBV2
j_call: TRBJ2-1
clone_size: .

cdr3_aa: CAWSVTGNYGYTF
cdr3_nt: TGTGCCTGGAGTGTGACAGGCAACTATGGCTACACCTTC
d_call: .
v_call: TRBV30
j_call: TRBJ1-2
clone_size: .